This T cell receptor (beta chain) stems from a study of T cell responses to AZD1222 COVID-19 vaccine. Study-wide context: Recipients boosted at about 4 weeks or about 12 weeks are pooled.

This clone was seen a handful of times. Its antigen is undetermined. Study outcomes and limitations: Among the donors, most were white British and more were female, and clonal diversity was possibly underestimated. It was only a handful of AZD1222 recipients who were seropositive at baseline.

TCRdb's copy holds only in-frame clones and misses some; the assay was immunoSEQ multiplex PCR. The sample lists fewer than 120,000 clones; over 75% were seen once. The sequence was collected from an adult in good health. The input for sequencing was peripheral blood, taken on day 0 of AZD1222 vaccination.

DNA for the CDR3: TGTGCCAGCAGCTTGGCTCCGACTAGCCCTGCCTACGAGCAGTACTTC. This codes for CASSLAPTSPAYEQYF. This chain links TRBV5-5 with TRBJ2-7; 7 positions agree with TRBD2. The junction had 8 bases not matched to a gene; V was cut back by 0 bases and J by 2 bases. This CDR3 spans 16 amino acids. CDR1 SGHKS and CDR2 YYEKEE come from the germline V gene (reference sequence).